This passage covers 10 T cell receptor beta chains from one sample sequenced in a study of T cells after yellow fever vaccination. TCRdb reprocessed the 5' RACE reads via MiXCR and lists one record per CDR3 protein. The repertoire consists of roughly 330,000 distinct CDR3 sequences, with around 7% occurring once and the leading ten covering 15% to 20%. Source: PBMCs, taken approximately 47 days after the first yellow fever vaccination. All receptors derive from a man aged 18-30 years who received the YFV17D yellow fever vaccine.

The V gene is TRBV10-2, the J gene TRBJ1-6, with 7 bases that match TRBD1. The J segment lost 0 bases and the V segment lost 3 bases, leaving 2 bases of the junction unmatched. Per germline, CDR1 WSHSY and CDR2 SAAADI. There are 16 residues in the CDR3. CDR3 bases: TGCGCCAGCAGTGAAGCAGGGGGCTCCTATAATTCACCCCTCCACTTT. It specifies CASSEAGGSYNSPLHF.

This clonotype appeared a few times. The CDR3 coding sequence is TGTGCCACCAGCGCCCGCTGTGTCAGGTACTCCTGTGAGCAGTACGTC. Translated, it gives CATSARCVRYSCEQYV. This chain links TRBV15 with TRBJ2-7; D not certain. V lost 5 bases and J lost 7, with 24 bases in between. The CDR3 covers 16 residues. Germline assignment: CDR1 LNHNV and CDR2 YYDKDF (reference sequence).

This clonotype was observed a handful of times. The chain employs TRBV7-2 and TRBJ1-2, with D perhaps TRBD1 (5 bases). In germline, CDR1 is SGHTA, CDR2 FQGNSA. Trimming shortened V by 5 bases and J by 0 bases, and 13 bases separated the two germline ends. The CDR3 totals 15 residues. CDR3 coding DNA: TGTGCCAGCAGCGGAATTCAGGGAACTAACTATGGCTACACCTTC. As protein: CASSGIQGTNYGYTF.

The sample holds many counts of this clonotype. The chain is built from TRBV27 and TRBJ2-2; 7 bases match TRBD2. Germline CDR1 reads MNHEY; CDR2 reads SMNVEV (reference sequence). The CDR3 has 15 amino acids. V lost 6 bases and J lost 6; bases outside the gene matches: 10. The CDR3 is CASSSRGVRAGELFF. The CDR3 DNA follows: TGTGCCAGCAGCTCCCGGGGGGTGCGGGCCGGGGAGCTGTTTTTT.

This clonotype was seen a handful of times. The chain combines TRBV18 with TRBJ2-3; 7 bases line up with TRBD2. Germline-derived CDR1 and CDR2 are KGHSH and LQKENI. V lost 6 bases and J lost 6; bases outside the gene matches: 12. The CDR3 length is 15 residues. The CDR3 spells CASSRLRGTTDTQYF. The DNA of the CDR3 is TGTGCCAGCTCCCGGCTTAGAGGGACTACGGATACGCAGTATTTT.

V and J are TRBV2 and TRBJ2-3; TRBD2 is a possible D gene (6 bases). The germline V and J ends were trimmed by 4 bases and 4 bases, with 9 bases remaining between them. The germline CDR1 and CDR2 sequences are SNHLY and FYNNEI. This CDR3 region has 13 residues. The CDR3 spells CASSAEGSDTQYF. The CDR3 DNA sequence: TGTGCCAGCAGTGCGGAGGGATCAGATACGCAGTATTTT.

This clonotype was detected only a few times. V and J are TRBV15 and TRBJ1-1; D is possibly TRBD1 (5 bases). Deletions cut 11 bases from V and 0 bases from J, with 13 bases between. The CDR3 consists of 13 residues. CDR1 and CDR2 from the germline V gene are LNHNV and YYDKDF (reference sequence). CDR3 region: CAASKDMNTEAFF. CDR3 sequence (DNA): TGTGCCGCCTCGAAGGACATGAACACTGAAGCTTTCTTT.

The CDR3 sequence: CASSQTGSSYEQYV. The CDR3 nucleotides read TGTGCCAGCAGCCAAACAGGGAGCTCCTACGAGCAGTACGTC. The V call is TRBV7-2, the J call TRBJ2-7; a possible D gene is TRBD1 (6 bases). The CDR3 consists of 14 residues. Germline CDR1 and CDR2: SGHTA and FQGNSA. Trimming stripped 5 bases from V and 0 bases from J, with 11 bases between.

This clonotype has a handful of counts. CDR3 region: CASNPTPTTGYNEQFF. As DNA, the CDR3 is TGTGCCAGCAACCCAACTCCCACCACAGGGTACAATGAGCAGTTCTTC. The chain employs TRBV11-2 and TRBJ2-1; D perhaps matches TRBD1 (6 bases). The V end lost 7 bases, the J end lost 4 bases, and 20 bases lay between the germline ends. Germline loops: CDR1 SGHAT, CDR2 FQNNGV. There are 16 residues in the CDR3. Looking up the rest from reference TRBV11-2 and TRBJ2-1 gives the full variable domain: EAGVAQSPRYKIIEKRQSVAFWCNPISGHATLYWYQQILGQGPKLLIQFQNNGVVDDSQLPKDRFSAERLKGVDSTLKIQPAKLEDSAVYLCASNPTPTTGYNEQFFGPGTRLTVL.

This clonotype was picked up a small number of times. This chain links TRBV25-1 with TRBJ1-1, with 7 nucleotides matching TRBD1. The length of the CDR3 is 14 residues. Germline-derived CDR1 and CDR2 are MGHDK and SYGVNS. The trim removed 4 bases at V and 7 bases at J, leaving 9 bases unmatched. The chain's CDR3 is CASSGYRGMNEAFF. CDR3 coding DNA: TGTGCCAGCAGTGGCTACAGGGGAATGAATGAAGCTTTCTTT.